This T cell receptor beta chain was found in a study of CD8 T cells in Susac syndrome. Study observations and caveats: Individuals included in the TCR sequencing and HLA analysis were acknowledged by the study to be relatively few in number.

The CDR3 extends over 14 amino acids. CDR1 is LNHDA, CDR2 SQIVND, per germline (reference sequence). V lost 5 bases and J lost 5; bases outside the gene matches: 6. Concerning this clonotype: Its cognate antigen is unknown.

Random hexamers primed reverse transcription of about 0.45 to 1 ug RNA. Amplification of the TCR beta CDR3 was carried out by immunoSEQ multiplex PCR, which spanned a total of 54 Vbeta and 13 Jbeta segments. From the immunoSEQ multiplex PCR reads, TCRdb called clonotypes with MiXCR, one entry per CDR3 protein. This sample yields about 400,000 distinct CDR3 sequences, of which around 85% are seen a single time; 0.12% belongs to the top ten. TCR beta sequencing was performed on blood CD8+ and CD4+ T cells. Bulk CD8+ and CD4+ cells came from magnetic negative isolation; CD8+ TEMRA by FACS. Specimen: CD8+ T cells from PBMCs. This chain connects TRBV19 to TRBJ1-1, with 9 bases that match TRBD1. The TCR sequence derives from a human donor with multiple sclerosis. CDR3 sequence reads: CASSFSGTGTEAFF. CDR3 nucleotide sequence: TGTGCCAGTAGTTTCTCCGGGACAGGGACTGAAGCTTTCTTT.